This T cell receptor beta chain was recorded in a study of cytomegalovirus exposure and HLA in healthy donors. Of note for this clone: At one of its ends the junction is not consistent with the germline gene, which may arise from a read error.

Researchers ran the PCR with 60 Vbeta and 13 Jbeta primers. Data came from immunoSEQ multiplex PCR; TCRdb stores just in-frame clones and leaves some out. The data show approximately 120,000 clones, 77% seen once. The V gene's germline CDR1 is MNHEY and CDR2 SVGAGI. The CDR3 contains 14 residues. The receptor's source is a woman in her thirties or forties in good health and CMV-seropositive. The specimen was PBMCs. The V call is TRBV6-5, the J call TRBJ2-7, with TRBD2 matching over 7 bases. The CDR3 bases are TGTGCCAGCAGCCCTAGCGGTTCCTCCTACGAACAGTACTTC. This sequence encodes CASSPSGSSYEQYF.